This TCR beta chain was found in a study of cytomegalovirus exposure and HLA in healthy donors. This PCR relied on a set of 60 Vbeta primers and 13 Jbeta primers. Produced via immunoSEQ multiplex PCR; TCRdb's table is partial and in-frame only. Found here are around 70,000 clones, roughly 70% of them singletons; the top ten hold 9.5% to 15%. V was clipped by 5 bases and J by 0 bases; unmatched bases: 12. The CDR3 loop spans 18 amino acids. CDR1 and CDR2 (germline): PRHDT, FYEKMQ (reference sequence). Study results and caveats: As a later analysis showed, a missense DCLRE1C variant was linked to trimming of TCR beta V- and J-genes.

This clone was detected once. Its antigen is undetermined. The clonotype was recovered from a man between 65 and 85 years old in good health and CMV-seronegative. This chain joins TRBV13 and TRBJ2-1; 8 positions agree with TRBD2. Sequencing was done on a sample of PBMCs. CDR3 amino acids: CASSTRGAGGFSYNEQFF. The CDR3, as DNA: TGTGCCAGCAGCACCCGGGGGGCGGGGGGCTTCTCCTACAATGAGCAGTTCTTC.